These 16 T cell receptor beta chains were all obtained from the same sample, sequenced in a study of CD8 T cells in ankylosing spondylitis. Whole-study results and caveats: A motif of 7 to 9 highly homologous TCR beta variants was seen as apparently characteristic of ankylosing spondylitis blood.

Using its own MiXCR run on the 5' RACE reads, TCRdb lists one record per CDR3 protein. The repertoire includes fewer than 550,000 distinct CDR3 sequences, approximately 5% of them detected once, and roughly 3.3% sits in the top ten. No antigen is known for these receptors. The sequenced sample was blood, either unsorted or a sorted T cell fraction (not recorded which). The receptors stem from a male donor with ankylosing spondylitis.

The genes are TRBV11-2 and TRBJ2-7; no reliable D call. The CDR3 length is 15 residues. Trimming shortened V by 1 base and J by 2 bases, and 12 bases separated the two germline ends. CDR1 is SGHAT, CDR2 FQNNGV, per germline. The CDR3 loop is CASSLGPALTYEQYF. The CDR3 nucleotides read TGTGCCAGCAGCTTAGGTCCCGCCCTAACCTACGAGCAGTACTTC. The variable domain in full, completed from reference TRBV11-2 and TRBJ2-7, reads EAGVAQSPRYKIIEKRQSVAFWCNPISGHATLYWYQQILGQGPKLLIQFQNNGVVDDSQLPKDRFSAERLKGVDSTLKIQPAKLEDSAVYLCASSLGPALTYEQYFGPGTRLTVT.

Ten or more counts support this clonotype. The chain carries TRBV20-1 and TRBJ2-1, with 11 nucleotides matching TRBD2. The V and J ends lost 4 bases and 7 bases, in that order; junction bases with no gene match: 3. Germline values: CDR1 DFQATT, CDR2 SNEGSKA (reference sequence). The CDR3 length is 13 residues. In nucleotides, the CDR3 is TGCAGTGCTACAACTAGCGGGAGTAATGAGCAGTTCTTC. It specifies CSATTSGSNEQFF.

This clonotype was detected ten times or more. This chain uses TRBV11-1 with TRBJ1-1, with a tentative D call TRBD1 (6 bases). The germline CDR1 and CDR2 sequences are SGHAT and FQDESV (reference sequence). The CDR3 has 14 residues. The ends were cut back, 1 base at V and 8 bases at J, with 14 bases in the middle. The CDR3 sequence: CASSLVRTAREAFF. The CDR3 DNA reads TGTGCCAGCAGCTTAGTCCGGACAGCCCGCGAAGCTTTCTTT.

This clonotype was observed many times. The chain uses TRBV20-1 and TRBJ2-5; D gene ambiguous. V lost 0 bases and J 0 bases, leaving 5 bases between the germline ends. CDR1 is DFQATT and CDR2 is SNEGSKA in the germline V gene (reference sequence). The CDR3 runs to 13 residues. For the CDR3, the DNA is TGCAGTGCTAGAGATCACTACCAAGAGACCCAGTACTTC. Its translation: CSARDHYQETQYF.

In its sample, this clonotype was seen many times. The genes are TRBV29-1 and TRBJ2-5; tentatively, D is TRBD2 (5 bases). Germline loops: CDR1 SQVTM, CDR2 ANQGSEA. The CDR3 extends over 12 amino acids. Trimming stripped 6 bases from V and 5 bases from J, with 13 bases between. The chain's CDR3 is CSVSGGRETQYF. The CDR3 DNA is TGCAGCGTCTCCGGAGGCAGGGAGACCCAGTACTTC.

This clonotype was counted many times. The rearrangement joins TRBV7-9 to TRBJ2-6, with 8 positions matching TRBD2. J was trimmed by 6 bases and V by 7 bases; bases with no gene match: 8. Germline V gives CDR1 SEHNR, CDR2 FQNEAQ (reference sequence). The CDR3 is 15 residues long. The CDR3 DNA sequence: TGTGCCAGCAAATTAGCGGGGCGGGAGGCCAACGTCCTGACTTTC. This gives the protein CASKLAGREANVLTF. Looking up the rest from reference TRBV7-9 and TRBJ2-6 gives the full variable domain: DTGVSQNPRHKITKRGQNVTFRCDPISEHNRLYWYRQTLGQGPEFLTYFQNEAQLEKSRLLSDRFSAERPKGSFSTLEIQRTEQGDSAMYLCASKLAGREANVLTFGAGSRLTVL.

This clonotype occurred many times. J is TRBJ2-1 and V is TRBV10-3; unclear D gene. The V end was cut by 0 bases, the J end by 15 bases, with 12 bases between. The CDR3 covers 12 residues. Germline-derived CDR1 and CDR2 are ENHRY and SYGVKD. CDR3 region: CAISESGRFPFF. The CDR3 DNA follows: TGTGCCATCAGTGAGTCGGGAAGATTTCCGTTCTTC.

This clonotype was found many times. The chain is built from TRBV11-1 and TRBJ2-4; either TRBD1 or TRBD2 may fit D (5 bases each). V was clipped by 1 base and J by 0 bases, with 19 bases between them. CDR1 is SGHAT, CDR2 FQDESV, per germline (reference sequence). The CDR3 sequence is 19 residues long. The DNA of the CDR3 is TGTGCCAGCAGCTTAGGGACACTGAGGGATAGAGTAGCCAAAAACATTCAGTACTTC. Amino acid sequence: CASSLGTLRDRVAKNIQYF.

This clonotype was seen at least ten times. This chain uses TRBV6-5 with TRBJ2-7, with D unresolved. The CDR3 is 13 amino acids. Looked up from germline, CDR1 is MNHEY and CDR2 is SVGAGI. The V and J ends lost 4 bases and 2 bases respectively, with 9 bases between them. The DNA of the CDR3 is TGTGCCAGCAGTTTCAACGGACCCTACGAGCAGTACTTC. Its protein product is CASSFNGPYEQYF.

The chain uses TRBV28 and TRBJ2-3; D call uncertain. Germline loops: CDR1 MDHEN, CDR2 SYDVKM. The CDR3 is 15 residues long. Trimming cost V 4 bases and J 0 bases, with 11 bases left between them. The CDR3 loop is CASSWRAVSTDTQYF. The CDR3 DNA reads as TGTGCCAGCAGTTGGCGTGCGGTTAGCACAGATACGCAGTATTTT. Together with reference TRBV28 and TRBJ2-3, the CDR3 gives the full variable domain: DVKVTQSSRYLVKRTGEKVFLECVQDMDHENMFWYRQDPGLGLRLIYFSYDVKMKEKGDIPEGYSVSREKKERFSLILESASTNQTSMYLCASSWRAVSTDTQYFGPGTRLTVL.

This clonotype was counted at least ten times. The rearrangement uses TRBV7-8 and TRBJ1-1, with D maybe TRBD1 (6 bases). Germline values: CDR1 SGHVS, CDR2 FQNEAQ. This CDR3 region has 13 residues. V was pared by 2 bases and J by 4 bases, with 8 bases between. Here the CDR3 reads CASSLRGATEAFF. In nucleotides, the CDR3 is TGTGCCAGCAGCTTACGGGGGGCCACTGAAGCTTTCTTT.

Of note for this clonotype: Possible read error: a much larger clone is one base away. V is TRBV11-2 and J is TRBJ2-5; D unclear. Looked up from germline, CDR1 is SGHAT and CDR2 is FQNNGV. The CDR3 is 15 amino acids. The DNA of the CDR3 is TGTGCCACCAGCCCCCAAGTTTTTGGGGTGGAGACCCAGTACTTC. Translating gives CATSPQVFGVETQYF. The full variable domain, with the rest looked up from reference TRBV11-2 and TRBJ2-5, is EAGVAQSPRYKIIEKRQSVAFWCNPISGHATLYWYQQILGQGPKLLIQFQNNGVVDDSQLPKDRFSAERLKGVDSTLKIQPAKLEDSAVYLCATSPQVFGVETQYFGPGTRLLVL.

This clonotype appeared many times. The V call is TRBV20-1, the J call TRBJ2-7; 8 bases fit TRBD2. Germline V gene lookup returns CDR1 DFQATT and CDR2 SNEGSKA (reference sequence). Trimming removed 5 bases from V and 2 bases from J; junction bases left unmatched: 5. The CDR3 loop spans 13 amino acids. CDR3: CSAAGTSPYEQYF. CDR3 nucleotide sequence: TGCAGTGCTGCCGGGACTAGTCCCTACGAGCAGTACTTC.

In the case of this clonotype: A much larger clone is a single base away; this may be a read error. The rearrangement links TRBV20-1 to TRBJ2-3; 9 nucleotides line up with TRBD2. The CDR3 is 16 amino acids. Trimming took 5 bases from V and 2 from J; bases not matched to a gene: 11. Germline V CDR1 and CDR2: DFQATT, SNEGSKA (reference sequence). This CDR3 reads CSAPTSGGGATDTQYF. The CDR3 coding sequence is TGCAGTGCTCCTACTTCGGGCGGGGGGGCCACAGATACGCAGTATTTT.

This clonotype was counted ten times or more. The rearrangement joins TRBV5-1 to TRBJ2-5; 10 nucleotides line up with TRBD1. This CDR3 has 15 residues. Germline loops: CDR1 SGHRS, CDR2 YFSETQ. The V and J ends lost 2 bases and 3 bases, in that order; junction bases with no gene match: 4. DNA for the CDR3: TGCGCCAGCAGCTTAATCGGGACAGGGGAAGAGACCCAGTACTTC. As protein: CASSLIGTGEETQYF.

This clonotype showed up many times. The J gene is TRBJ2-3, the V gene TRBV7-2; 9 nucleotides agree with TRBD1. The CDR3 loop spans 14 amino acids. Trimming at V came to 3 bases and at J to 6 bases, leaving 4 bases not matched to a gene. Germline CDR1 is SGHTA and CDR2 is FQGNSA. DNA of the CDR3: TGTGCCAGCAGCTTGGGACAGGGATCCGATACGCAGTATTTT. It specifies CASSLGQGSDTQYF.